Below are 4 T cell receptor beta chains sequenced from a single sample in a study of control samples from healthy donors and cancer patients. The method was immunoSEQ multiplex PCR; TCRdb's version includes in-frame clones alone and lacks a portion of them. The table records about 140,000 clones, 89% of them present only once. Specimen: blood. These receptor sequences come from a man aged 25-45 years in good health.

This chain joins TRBV5-1 and TRBJ1-1; no definite D call. Per germline, CDR1 SGHRS and CDR2 YFSETQ. The CDR3 has 14 residues. Trimming left V 4 bases short and J 4 bases short, with 14 bases between. The chain's CDR3 is CASSPGSVLTEAFF. CDR3 sequence (DNA): TGCGCCAGCAGCCCGGGATCGGTTCTCACTGAAGCTTTCTTT.

V usage is TRBV4-1 and J usage is TRBJ2-7; D is possibly TRBD2 (5 bases). The CDR3 extends over 17 amino acids. V was cut by 1 base and J by 0 bases, with 16 bases left in between. Germline loops: CDR1 MGHRA, CDR2 YSYEKL. The CDR3 nucleotides are TGCGCCAGCAGCCAAGGAACCCGACTATATCCCTCCTACGAGCAGTACTTC. It codes for CASSQGTRLYPSYEQYF.

The genes are TRBV24-1 and TRBJ2-3, with D perhaps matching TRBD2 (5 bases). V lost 2 bases and J lost 5, with 10 bases in between. The CDR3 spans 14 residues. Germline CDR1 and CDR2: KGHDR and SFDVKD. This chain's CDR3 is CATSDSILEDTQYF. CDR3 coding DNA: TGTGCCACCAGTGATTCGATACTAGAAGATACGCAGTATTTT.

In this sample, this clone turned up a few times. This rearrangement joins TRBV4-1 to TRBJ2-4; 13 bases are shared with TRBD2. CDR1 and CDR2 (germline): MGHRA, YSYEKL. Trimming removed 3 bases from V and 1 base from J; junction bases left unmatched: 3. This CDR3 spans 17 amino acids. The CDR3 bases are TGCGCCAGCAGCCATCAGACTAGCGGGGGGGCCAAAAACATTCAGTACTTC. Translating gives CASSHQTSGGAKNIQYF.